The clone carrying this T cell receptor (beta chain) has just a few counts. Its antigen is still unknown. The source of the sample is a study of beta chain features in type 1 diabetes. On the study more broadly: Healthy donors and patients showed comparable age, gender and cell yields.

Whole-study findings and limits: In all four CD4+ subsets, TCRB CDR3 length was significantly, moderately reduced in type 1 diabetes.

Via the markers CD45RO/CCR7/CD25/CD127/CD95/CD27, stem cell-like memory, regulatory, central memory and naive CD4+ cells were sorted. The V gene's germline CDR1 is SGHTA and CDR2 FQGNSA. The CDR3 spans 14 residues. The V end lost 1 base, the J end lost 2 bases, and 7 bases lay between the germline ends. Expressed TCRB transcripts were sequenced because the entire RNA isolate underwent reverse transcription. TCRdb's copy holds only in-frame clones and misses some; the assay was immunoSEQ multiplex PCR. The table shows some 500,000 clones, with about 10% occurring only once. The sequence derives from a woman aged 18-35 years in good health. The chain joins TRBV7-2 to TRBJ2-3; D is unresolved. Sequencing was performed on naive CD4+ T cells from blood. The CDR3 loop reads CASSLGRNTDTQYF. CDR3 in DNA: TGTGCCAGCAGCTTAGGGAGAAACACAGATACGCAGTATTTT.